This TCR beta chain originates from a study of long-term antiretroviral therapy in people with HIV. General observations from the study: CDR3 length ranges were narrower in HIV repertoires than in controls. Within the repertoire, clones expanded before ART were dominant at all time points. The study found that diversity rose after ART but stayed below transplant donor controls.

This CDR3 has 13 residues. J was trimmed by 3 bases and V by 5 bases; bases with no gene match: 5. Per germline, CDR1 SQVTM and CDR2 ANQGSEA. Samples held about 0.85-11 million cryopreserved PBMC before DNA extraction. The assay, immunoSEQ v3.0, was run at survey level. Repertoires were generated with immunoSEQ multiplex PCR, while TCRdb's copy carries only in-frame clones and drops some. The table includes 15,000 to 20,000 clones, more than 80% detected once. There are a few counts of this clone. What it recognizes is unknown. The source was unsorted PBMCs, collected 4.2 years after starting antiretroviral therapy. The chain combines TRBV29-1 with TRBJ1-2; 8 positions agree with TRBD1. This TCR was sampled from a man aged 45-65 years with HIV. Written as DNA, the CDR3 is TGCAGCGTTTTGGGGGGACAGGACTATGGCTACACCTTC. Translation gives CSVLGGQDYGYTF. The complete variable domain, with remaining parts taken from reference TRBV29-1 and TRBJ1-2, reads SAVISQKPSRDICQRGTSLTIQCQVDSQVTMMFWYRQQPGQSLTLIATANQGSEATYESGFVIDKFPISRPNLTFSTLTVSNMSPEDSSIYLCSVLGGQDYGYTFGSGTRLTVV.